The clone carrying this T cell receptor beta chain has more than one count but fewer than ten. What it binds is unknown. These data belong to a study of identical twins. Notes on the study in general: Twins shared out-of-frame alpha sequences with excess low generation probability.

TCRdb used MiXCR to reprocess the 5' RACE reads, holding one entry per CDR3 protein. The sample includes roughly 540,000 distinct CDR3 sequences, roughly a fifth of them seen just once. Looked up from germline, CDR1 is LGHNA and CDR2 is YSLEER. This CDR3 region has 15 residues. The V and J ends lost 0 bases and 2 bases respectively, with 11 bases between them. These data are also associated with another study on T cells expressing NK-cell markers.

The J gene is TRBJ2-7, the V gene TRBV4-3; tentatively, D is TRBD1 or TRBD2 (5 bases each). Sequencing was carried out using CD4+ T cells sorted from blood. This sequence originates from a woman aged 18-30 years in good health. CDR3 sequence: CASSQEGTGAYEQYF. The CDR3 DNA follows: TGCGCCAGCAGCCAAGAAGGGACCGGCGCCTACGAGCAGTACTTC.